This TCR beta chain came from a study of shared clonotypes between healthy human individuals. Study summary: The people who gave samples were two women and three men aged 18 to 49. Study conclusions and caveats: Across subsets, estimated richness was generally greater for naive than for memory populations.

Per the germline V gene, CDR1 is SGHAT and CDR2 is FQNNGV. The CDR3 loop spans 13 amino acids. Several immunoSEQ plates received, in even portions, the genomic DNA of each subset. Sequenced by immunoSEQ multiplex PCR; TCRdb stores in-frame clones only, minus some. The profile shows approximately 2.1 million clones, just over 90% of them singletons. All donors qualified as healthy HIV-negative adults and had experienced no recent acute infections or vaccinations. As regards this clone: Its antigen is unknown.

Sequencing input: naive CD4+ T cells from PBMCs. Subset given: CD45RA+ positively selected. This chain uses TRBV11-2 with TRBJ2-5; no clear D. Gene TRBJ2-7 matches the end of the DNA better, so the J call may be wrong. The TCR sequence derives from a man younger than 35 in good health. Some clones in this sample may be carry-over from other donors' samples. The DNA for the CDR3 is TGTGCCAGCAGCTCCCGCCAATCTAGCGAGCAGTACTTC. Amino acid sequence: CASSSRQSSEQYF.